These 4 T cell receptor beta chains came from one sample sequenced in a study of blood T cell repertoires in COVID-19. Measured with immunoSEQ multiplex PCR; TCRdb has only the in-frame clones, and not every one. Among some 300,000 clones listed, about 88% were seen once. The sequenced sample consisted of PBMCs or T cells enriched from blood (not recorded which). Source of these receptors: a woman between 25 and 40 years old who had recovered from COVID-19.

The chain recombines TRBV21-1 with TRBJ2-7; the table's D gene call, TRBD2, was not cross checked with the DNA. TRBV21-1 corresponds to a pseudogene. The CDR3 contains 16 residues. For the CDR3, the DNA is TGTGCCAGCAGCAAGTCCAAACGGGGGTTCTCCTACGAGCAGTACTTC. Amino acid sequence: CASSKSKRGFSYEQYF.

This clone was observed a handful of times. The genes are TRBV30 and TRBJ1-4; TRBD1 matches at 8 bases. Trimming cost V 0 bases and J 7 bases; bases outside gene matches: 7. The CDR3 contains 15 residues. CDR1 GTSNPN and CDR2 SVGIG come from the germline V gene (reference sequence). The CDR3 sequence: CAWSVRTGRSEKLFF. The CDR3 DNA reads as TGTGCCTGGAGTGTACGGACAGGGCGTAGTGAAAAACTGTTTTTT.

The chain recombines TRBV6-5 with TRBJ2-1, with TRBD1 matching over 9 bases. In germline, CDR1 is MNHEY, CDR2 SVGAGI. The CDR3 is made up of 12 amino acids. After removal of 6 bases from V and 8 bases from J, the junction contained 2 bases not matched to a gene. The chain's CDR3 is CASRDRGYEQFF. CDR3 DNA sequence: TGTGCCAGCAGGGACAGGGGATATGAGCAGTTCTTC.

The chain uses TRBV12-3 or TRBV12-4 and TRBJ1-5; a possible D gene is TRBD1 (5 bases). V was cut by 6 bases and J by 5 bases, with 8 bases left in between. The CDR3 has 12 amino acids. CDR3 in DNA: TGTGCCAGCAGCCCCAGGGATCAGCCCCAGCATTTT. It is translated as CASSPRDQPQHF.